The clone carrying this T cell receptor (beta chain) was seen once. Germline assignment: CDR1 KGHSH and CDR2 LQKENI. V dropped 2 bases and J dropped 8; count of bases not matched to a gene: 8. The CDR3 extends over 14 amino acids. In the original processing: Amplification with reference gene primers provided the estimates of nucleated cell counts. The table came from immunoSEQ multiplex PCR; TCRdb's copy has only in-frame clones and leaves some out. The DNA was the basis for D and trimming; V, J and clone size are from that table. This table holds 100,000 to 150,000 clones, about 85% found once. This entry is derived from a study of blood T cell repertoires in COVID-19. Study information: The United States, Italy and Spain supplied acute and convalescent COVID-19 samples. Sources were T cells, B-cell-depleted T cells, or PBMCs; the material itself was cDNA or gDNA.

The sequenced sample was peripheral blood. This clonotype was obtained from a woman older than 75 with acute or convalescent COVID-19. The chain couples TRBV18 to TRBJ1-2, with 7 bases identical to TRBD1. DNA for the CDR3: TGTGCCAGCTCACCAGGTACAGGGGTGATCGGCTACACCTTC. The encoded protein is CASSPGTGVIGYTF.